The sequence of this TCR beta chain was determined in a study of CD8 T cells in ankylosing spondylitis (dated by TCRdb to about 2017). Regarding the research as a whole: T cell receptor beta repertoires were profiled in healthy donors and ankylosing spondylitis patients so that disease-linked TCR variants could be found. Peripheral blood was sampled, and synovial fluid was also collected from ankylosing spondylitis patients. In total, the full study cohort was made up of 108 healthy donors and 25 ankylosing spondylitis patients. What the research found in general, with its limitations: Some motif variants had previously been reported in the synovial fluid and blood of reactive arthritis patients, which suggests shared mechanisms of disease initiation. Blood from ankylosing spondylitis patients appeared to be characterized by a TCR beta motif made up of several highly homologous amino acid variants. The disease-linked clones were reported to be significantly enriched in matched synovial fluid samples from ankylosing spondylitis patients. The disease-linked clones showed a CD8+ phenotype and occurred at relatively low frequencies in peripheral blood.

Sequencing was performed on an Illumina HiSeq 2500. Quantitative 5'-RACE with molecular barcodes was the method used to prepare the TCR beta libraries. The original methods were these. To identify disease-linked TCR variants, a new computational method was used, one built on a probabilistic model of VDJ rearrangement. TCRdb reran the public reads through fastp at Q25 and MiXCR, keeping productive beta chains. Merged by CDR3 protein, the rows form single entries marked with the most common genes and DNA. In this record, the V and J calls reflect TCRdb's handling and not the investigators' own analysis. For this sample there are 290,000 or so distinct CDR3 sequences; around 21% appear just once. Of the sample, about 3.5% falls within the top ten clones. CDR3 length: 11 amino acids, cysteine to phenylalanine. Of the read, only the CDR3 DNA is kept; its 33 bases are in frame from base 1. In the germline V gene (reference sequence), CDR1 corresponds to MNHNY and CDR2 to SVGAGI. Trimming takes 4 bases from V and 9 bases from J, and the germline ends sit 10 bases apart.

With respect to this clonotype: The antigen it binds to is not known. No much larger clone exists at a distance of one base, and base qualities are not known.

Recombination linked TRBV6-6 to TRBJ2-7, with the D gene not confidently named. The sample consisted of blood, either unsorted or a sorted T cell fraction (not recorded which). This TCR came from a female donor with ankylosing spondylitis or in good health (not recorded which). The CDR3 has the sequence CASSSSSGQYF. The sequence in DNA is TGTGCCAGCAGTTCGAGTTCGGGGCAGTACTTC.